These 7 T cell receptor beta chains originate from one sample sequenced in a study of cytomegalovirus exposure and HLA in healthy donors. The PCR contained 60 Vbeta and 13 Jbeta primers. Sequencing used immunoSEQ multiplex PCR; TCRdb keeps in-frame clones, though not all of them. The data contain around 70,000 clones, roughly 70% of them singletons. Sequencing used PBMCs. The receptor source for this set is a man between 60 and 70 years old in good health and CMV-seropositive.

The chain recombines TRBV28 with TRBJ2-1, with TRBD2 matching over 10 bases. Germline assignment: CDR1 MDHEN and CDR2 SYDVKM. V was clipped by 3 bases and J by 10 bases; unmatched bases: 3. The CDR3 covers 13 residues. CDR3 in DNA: TGTGCCAGCAGTTTCCCGGGACTAGCGGAGCAGTTCTTC. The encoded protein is CASSFPGLAEQFF.

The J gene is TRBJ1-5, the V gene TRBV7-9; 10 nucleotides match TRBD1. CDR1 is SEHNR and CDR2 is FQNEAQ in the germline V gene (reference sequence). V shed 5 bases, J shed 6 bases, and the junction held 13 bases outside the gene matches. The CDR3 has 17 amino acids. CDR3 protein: CASSLSRDRGTGQPQHF. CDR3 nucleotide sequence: TGTGCCAGCAGCCTTTCTCGGGACAGGGGAACGGGTCAGCCCCAGCATTTT.

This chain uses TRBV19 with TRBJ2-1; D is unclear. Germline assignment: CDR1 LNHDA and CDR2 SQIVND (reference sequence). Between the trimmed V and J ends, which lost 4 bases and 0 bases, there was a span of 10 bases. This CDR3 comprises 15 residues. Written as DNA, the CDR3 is TGTGCCAGTAGTAAGTCCCCGAGCTCCTACAATGAGCAGTTCTTC. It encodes CASSKSPSSYNEQFF.

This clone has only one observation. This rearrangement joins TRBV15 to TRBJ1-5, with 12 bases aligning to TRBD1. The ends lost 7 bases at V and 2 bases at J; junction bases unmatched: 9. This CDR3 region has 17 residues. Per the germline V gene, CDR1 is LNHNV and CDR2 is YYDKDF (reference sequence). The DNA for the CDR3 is TGTGCCACCAACCCGGGACAGGGGGCGCGGGGCAATCAGCCCCAGCATTTT. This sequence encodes CATNPGQGARGNQPQHF.

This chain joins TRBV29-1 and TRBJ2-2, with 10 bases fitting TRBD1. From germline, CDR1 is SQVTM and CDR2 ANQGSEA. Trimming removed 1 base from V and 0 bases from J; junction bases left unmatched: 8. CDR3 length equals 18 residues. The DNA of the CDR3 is TGCAGCGTTGAAGGCCTCCGGGACAGGGGAGCGAACACCGGGGAGCTGTTTTTT. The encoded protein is CSVEGLRDRGANTGELFF.

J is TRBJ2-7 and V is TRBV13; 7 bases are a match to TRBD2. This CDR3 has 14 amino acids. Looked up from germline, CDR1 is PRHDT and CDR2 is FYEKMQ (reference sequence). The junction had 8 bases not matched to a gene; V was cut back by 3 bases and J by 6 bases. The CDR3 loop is CASSFGLAASEQYF. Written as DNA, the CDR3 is TGTGCCAGCAGCTTTGGGCTAGCGGCTTCCGAGCAGTACTTC.

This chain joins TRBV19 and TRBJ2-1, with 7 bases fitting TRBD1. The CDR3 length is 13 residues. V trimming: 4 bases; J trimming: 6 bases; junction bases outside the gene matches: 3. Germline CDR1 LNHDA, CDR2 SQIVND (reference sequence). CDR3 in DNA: TGTGCCAGTAGTAAGACAGGGTCCAATGAGCAGTTCTTC. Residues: CASSKTGSNEQFF.